Listed below are T cell receptor beta chains from one sample, sequenced in a study of T cells in Graves' hyperthyroidism and ophthalmopathy. TCRdb fed the multiplex PCR reads into MiXCR, producing one record per CDR3 protein. This table holds roughly 170,000 distinct CDR3 sequences, roughly 10% found once. Source material: blood. All receptors derive from a woman aged 18-29 years with Graves' hyperthyroidism that later progressed to Graves' ophthalmopathy. The CDR3 runs from the conserved cysteine through the conserved F or W.

v_gene | CDR3aa
TRBV12-3/TRBV12-4 | CASSAPGPTYYGYTF
TRBV7-8 | CASSPPGKSYEQYF
TRBV9 | CASSAHLDREQFF
TRBV2 | CASSEAGVRYTF
TRBV7-3 | CASSSRRQGVSGANVLTF
TRBV7-3 | CASSTGLAGGHEQYF
TRBV28 | CASRSSTDTQYF
TRBV6-5 | CATITGRMGTEAFF
TRBV7-9 | CASSPGPHYEQYF
TRBV4-1 | CASSPGPPGTAGIGVEKLFF
TRBV12-3/TRBV12-4 | CASSRGGSNYGYTF
TRBV11-2 | CATADRNDGNSPLHF
TRBV5-5 | CASSRNIQGGKTEAFF
TRBV9 | CASSVTGRETQYF
TRBV9 | CASSVDSTDTQYF
TRBV27 | CASSLLGDRVDQPQHF
TRBV4-1 | CASSQPTSGGYQETQYF
TRBV2 | CASRTGGGNTEAFF